This T cell receptor beta chain was retrieved from a study of siplizumab effects on memory and regulatory T cells. Study findings and constraints: Proliferating siplizumab-culture Treg suppressive function went unconfirmed. Alloreactive sequences tracing back to unstimulated CD4+ memory cells fell significantly with siplizumab.

The data were produced by immunoSEQ multiplex PCR, yet TCRdb's version contains in-frame clones alone and is incomplete. The sample yields around 100,000 clones, 91% seen once. V lost 1 base, J lost 6 bases, and 16 bases lay in between. The CDR3 totals 16 residues. Germline assignment: CDR1 SEHNR and CDR2 FQNEAQ (reference sequence). Concerning this clone itself: No antigen is known for it.

The sequence was obtained from a human donor in good health. Some clones in this sample may be carry-over from other donors' samples. The rearrangement joins TRBV7-9 to TRBJ2-1; D could derive from TRBD1 or TRBD2 (5 bases each). The sequenced sample was CD4+ T cells sorted from blood. The CDR3 loop is CASSLGVGGIGNEQFF. The DNA of the CDR3 is TGTGCCAGCAGCTTAGGGGTTGGGGGAATCGGCAATGAGCAGTTCTTC.